This T cell receptor beta chain came from a study of T cell changes during pregnancy in multiple sclerosis. Clones were sequenced by immunoSEQ multiplex PCR, and TCRdb holds only the in-frame ones, with some missing. The repertoire holds some 74,000 clones, with roughly 90% as singletons. J was trimmed by 2 bases and V by 5 bases; bases with no gene match: 5. CDR1 and CDR2 (germline): MRHNA, SNTAGT. The CDR3 has 16 residues. The clonotype was recovered from a female donor in good health, enrolled as a control in a pregnancy study. The sample consisted of peripheral blood, taken after pregnancy. The V gene is TRBV6-4, the J gene TRBJ2-1, with TRBD1 matching 11 bases. The CDR3 bases are TGTGCCAGCAGTCCAGGACAGGGGGCCCCCTACAATGAGCAGTTCTTC. Translated, it gives CASSPGQGAPYNEQFF.